Given below is one TCR beta chain in context. What it binds is not known. Germline V gene data show CDR1 as SEHNR and CDR2 as FQNEAQ (reference sequence). The CDR3 has 12 amino acids. Trimming removed 3 bases from V and 10 bases from J, with 10 bases in between. This sample is part of a study of shared clonotypes between healthy human individuals. TCRdb keeps only in-frame clones here, not all; method: immunoSEQ multiplex PCR. The sample comprises around 620,000 clones, roughly 95% of which are singletons, and over 0.1% rests with the top ten. CD45RO-negative CD8 cells positively selected for CCR7 made up the naive population, which excluded terminally differentiated effector memory CD45RA+ cells. Study-level findings and limits: Naive CD4 clonotype sharing across several donors was approximately 5%.

This TCR derives from a woman between 25 and 40 years old in good health. The rearrangement joins TRBV7-9 to TRBJ1-5; D gene ambiguous. The specimen sequenced was naive CD8+ T cells sorted from blood. The CDR3 loop is CASSFAQKPQHF. DNA of the CDR3: TGTGCCAGCAGCTTCGCACAGAAACCCCAGCATTTT.